This T cell receptor (beta chain) was found in a study of cytomegalovirus exposure and HLA in healthy donors. V dropped 2 bases and J dropped 7 bases, with 15 bases sitting between them. The CDR3 length is 14 residues. Germline assignment: CDR1 MGHRA and CDR2 YSYEKL. The PCR made use of 60 Vbeta and 13 Jbeta primers. The method was immunoSEQ multiplex PCR; TCRdb's version includes in-frame clones alone and lacks a portion of them. The sample includes 150,000 to 200,000 clones, about 79% of them seen just once. For this clone: The antigen remains unidentified.

Points from the study as a whole: In vitro, three CMV-associated chains proved specific for CMV antigens. An analysis was carried out later, and it reportedly showed fewer N-insertions in an Asian-associated ancestry cluster than the roughly 670-donor mean.

Source material: PBMCs. The genes are TRBV4-1 and TRBJ2-7, with a weak D call TRBD2 (5 bases). The origin of this receptor is a woman aged 50 to 60 in good health and CMV-seronegative. Here the CDR3 reads CASSQPMTGWEQYF. The CDR3 region has the DNA TGCGCCAGCAGCCAACCCATGACGGGGTGGGAGCAGTACTTC.